Below, one TCR beta chain is given with its context. Antigen specificity is unknown. These data are taken from a study of PD-1 blockade in mismatch repair-deficient tumors. Measured with immunoSEQ multiplex PCR; TCRdb has only the in-frame clones, and not every one. The sample shows more than 40,000 clones, 65% to 85% of them seen only once. J gave up 1 base and V 6 bases, and 4 bases lay outside the gene matches. CDR3 length: 14 residues. Germline values: CDR1 MNHEY, CDR2 SVGAGI. Broader study findings: Tumor-resident clones, often undetectable pretreatment in blood, expanded then contracted after pembrolizumab.

All patients were mismatch repair deficient, assessed by either PCR or immunohistochemistry. The TCR-sequenced patients were three responders to pembrolizumab. The starting material was peripheral blood, obtained about 4.5 months after starting pembrolizumab. The TCR comes from an adult with mismatch repair-deficient cancer. The genes are TRBV6-5 and TRBJ2-7, with 9 bases aligning to TRBD2. The CDR3 loop reads CASRGTSRSYEQYF. CDR3 DNA sequence: TGTGCCAGCAGAGGGACTAGCAGATCCTACGAGCAGTACTTC.